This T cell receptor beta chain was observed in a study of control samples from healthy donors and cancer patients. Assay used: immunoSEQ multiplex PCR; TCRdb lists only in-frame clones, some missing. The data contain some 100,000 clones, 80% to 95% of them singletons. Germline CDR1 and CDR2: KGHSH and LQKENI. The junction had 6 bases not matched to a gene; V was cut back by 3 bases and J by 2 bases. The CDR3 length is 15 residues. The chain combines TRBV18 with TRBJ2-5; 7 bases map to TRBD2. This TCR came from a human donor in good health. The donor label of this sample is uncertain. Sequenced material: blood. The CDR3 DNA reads TGTGCCAGCTCACCGATCGGACTAGAACAAGAGACCCAGTACTTC. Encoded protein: CASSPIGLEQETQYF.